These 9 T cell receptor beta chains were all obtained from the same sample, sequenced in a study of T-cell reconstitution after alpha-beta-depleted transplantation in children. Preparing the TCRbeta library involved the use of unique molecular identifiers. TCRdb processed the PCR reads anew with MiXCR; each CDR3 protein has one entry. The table has almost 250,000 distinct CDR3 sequences, roughly 26% seen once; the top ten hold roughly 2.7%. Sequencing used PBMCs, obtained before TCRalphabeta/CD19-depleted stem cell transplant. The receptors originated from a girl aged 2-9 years with Fanconi anemia, due to receive a stem cell transplant.

V gene TRBV18 combines with J gene TRBJ2-2; unclear D gene. The V gene's germline CDR1 is KGHSH and CDR2 LQKENI. The CDR3 contains 17 residues. With 3 bases removed from V and 0 bases from J, the gap between germline ends came to 14 bases. CDR3 residues: CASSPRTVPSNTGELFF. The CDR3 DNA follows: TGTGCCAGCTCACCCAGAACGGTTCCCTCGAACACCGGGGAGCTGTTTTTT.

The V and J genes are TRBV9 and TRBJ2-1; D possibly corresponds to TRBD2 (6 bases). Germline V gives CDR1 SGDLS, CDR2 YYNGEE. CDR3 length equals 15 residues. The V and J ends lost 0 bases and 4 bases respectively, with 11 bases between them. CDR3: CASSVVAGLYNEQFF. In DNA form, the CDR3 reads TGTGCCAGCAGCGTAGTCGCGGGGCTTTACAATGAGCAGTTCTTC. The entire variable domain, with the rest obtained from reference TRBV9 and TRBJ2-1, is as follows: DSGVTQTPKHLITATGQRVTLRCSPRSGDLSVYWYQQSLDQGLQFLIQYYNGEERAKGNILERFSAQQFPDLHSELNLSSLELGDSALYFCASSVVAGLYNEQFFGPGTRLTVL.

V is TRBV6-4 and J is TRBJ2-1; 8 nucleotides align to TRBD1. The CDR3 is made up of 16 amino acids. After removal of 5 bases from V and 0 bases from J, the junction contained 6 bases not matched to a gene. Germline CDR1 reads MRHNA; CDR2 reads SNTAGT. The chain's CDR3 is CASSRTGPSSYNEQFF. The DNA for the CDR3 is TGTGCCAGCAGTCGGACAGGGCCGAGCTCCTACAATGAGCAGTTCTTC.

At least ten counts were recorded for this clonotype. The CDR3 region is CASSELQITDTQYF. The DNA for the CDR3 is TGTGCCAGCAGTGAATTACAGATCACAGATACGCAGTATTTT. This chain connects TRBV25-1 to TRBJ2-3; D not resolved. The V and J ends lost 1 base and 2 bases respectively, with 7 bases between them. In germline, CDR1 is MGHDK, CDR2 SYGVNS. This CDR3 has 14 amino acids.

This clonotype was seen at least ten times. The chain has TRBV20-1 and TRBJ2-5; D not certain. Germline CDR1 is DFQATT and CDR2 is SNEGSKA (reference sequence). Trimming took 1 base from V and 0 from J, leaving 9 bases between them. This CDR3 spans 14 amino acids. CDR3 DNA sequence: TGCAGTGCTAGAGTTGGGTGGTACCAAGAGACCCAGTACTTC. It specifies CSARVGWYQETQYF.

The chain couples TRBV12-3 or TRBV12-4 to TRBJ1-5; D possibly corresponds to TRBD1 (5 bases). V gave up 2 bases and J gave up 4 bases, with 15 bases separating them. CDR3 size: 16 residues. CDR3 sequence reads: CASSLRRQSGNQPQHF. The DNA for the CDR3 is TGTGCCAGCAGTTTAAGACGACAGAGTGGGAATCAGCCCCAGCATTTT.

This clonotype was counted at least ten times. The chain has TRBV27 and TRBJ2-7, with D uncertain. CDR3 size: 16 residues. V lost 4 bases and J 0 bases, leaving 16 bases between the germline ends. The V gene's germline CDR1 is MNHEY and CDR2 SMNVEV (reference sequence). The CDR3 DNA reads as TGTGCCAGCAGTTCCTCCGGACCCCCCCTCTCCTACGAGCAGTACTTC. Its protein is CASSSSGPPLSYEQYF.

This clonotype was observed many times. J is TRBJ1-2 and V is TRBV29-1, with 7 bases identical to TRBD1. V lost 3 bases and J lost 4; bases outside the gene matches: 2. The CDR3 is 12 residues long. From germline, CDR1 is SQVTM and CDR2 ANQGSEA. CDR3 protein: CSVERTGYGYTF. The CDR3 coding sequence is TGCAGCGTTGAGAGGACAGGCTATGGCTACACCTTC. Full variable domain (rest looked up from reference TRBV29-1 and TRBJ1-2): SAVISQKPSRDICQRGTSLTIQCQVDSQVTMMFWYRQQPGQSLTLIATANQGSEATYESGFVIDKFPISRPNLTFSTLTVSNMSPEDSSIYLCSVERTGYGYTFGSGTRLTVV.

V and J are TRBV29-1 and TRBJ2-1; the D gene is possibly TRBD2 (5 bases). This CDR3 comprises 16 residues. Germline CDR1 and CDR2: SQVTM and ANQGSEA. Trimming removed 2 bases at V and 7 bases at J, with 21 bases between. The CDR3: CSVEPPRDWVRNEQFF. The CDR3 region has the DNA TGCAGCGTTGAACCCCCTCGGGATTGGGTGAGGAATGAGCAGTTCTTC.